These T cell receptor beta chains were read from a single sample in a study of blood T cell repertoires in COVID-19. Assay: immunoSEQ multiplex PCR; the TCRdb copy retains only in-frame clones and omits some. This sample has 200,000 to 250,000 clones, with 85% to 90% found just once. The sequenced material came from PBMCs or T cells enriched from blood (not recorded which). The receptor source for this set is a woman in her 30s who had recovered from COVID-19. The CDR3 runs from the conserved cysteine through the conserved F or W. A D gene is named only where the DNA matches it firmly. Clone size appears in some rows only: once, few, many, or a class for an expanded clone.

len,j_gene,v_gene,d_gene,abundance,CDR3nt,CDR3aa
15,TRBJ1-1,TRBV10-3,.,.,TGTGCCATCCGGGAACGGGACATCATGCTGGGTGAAGCTTTCTTT,CAIRERDIMLGEAFF
13,TRBJ2-2,TRBV10-3,.,.,TGTGCCATCAGGCAGGGACAAACCGGGGAGCTGTTTTTT,CAIRQGQTGELFF
15,TRBJ2-7,TRBV6-5,.,once,TGTGCCAGCAGTTACTCCCCTTCGACAGGCTACGAGCAGTACTTC,CASSYSPSTGYEQYF
16,TRBJ2-3,TRBV7-6,TRBD2,.,TGTGCCAGCAGCTTAAGTCGGCTAGCGGGACCAGATACGCAGTATTTT,CASSLSRLAGPDTQYF
13,TRBJ1-2,TRBV5-6,.,.,TGTGCCAGCAGCTTAGGGGATGTGAATGGCTACACCTTC,CASSLGDVNGYTF
14,TRBJ1-2,TRBV15,.,.,TGTGCCACCAGCAGAGATGATAGGGTTCGGGACTACACCTTC,CATSRDDRVRDYTF
14,TRBJ1-3,TRBV28,TRBD1,.,TGTGCCAGCAGTTCAACAGGGGCTGGAAACACCATATATTTT,CASSSTGAGNTIYF
15,TRBJ2-7,TRBV9,TRBD2,once,TGTGCCAGCAGCCTTCGGACTAGCGGGATGCACGAGCAGTACTTC,CASSLRTSGMHEQYF
13,TRBJ1-1,TRBV6-5,.,.,TGTGCCAGCAGTCGTAGTTCTAGCACTGAAGCTTTCTTT,CASSRSSSTEAFF
15,TRBJ1-5,TRBV5-5,TRBD1,.,TGTGCCAGCAGCTGGGGACAGGGTAGTGGTCAGCCCCAGCATTTT,CASSWGQGSGQPQHF
13,TRBJ2-1,TRBV9,.,.,TGTGCCAGCAGGGAGCTTGTCGGGAATGAGCAGTTCTTC,CASRELVGNEQFF
13,TRBJ1-1,TRBV11-2,.,.,TGTGCCAGCAGCTCGGATCCTCGGGGAGAAGCTTTCTTT,CASSSDPRGEAFF
14,TRBJ1-5,TRBV7-9,TRBD1,.,TGTGCCAGCAGCCGGGACAGGGTAGGACAGCCCCAGCATTTT,CASSRDRVGQPQHF
15,TRBJ1-1,TRBV11-2,.,.,TGTGCCAGCAGCGTGACGGGTCGAGTGAATGGGGAAGCTTTCTTT,CASSVTGRVNGEAFF
15,TRBJ1-5,TRBV7-6,TRBD1,once,TGTGCCAGCAGCTTGGGGACAGGGATAAATCAGCCCCAGCATTTT,CASSLGTGINQPQHF
15,TRBJ1-5,TRBV28,TRBD1,.,TGTGCCAGCAGTCGGTACAGGGGTGGCAATCAGCCCCAGCATTTT,CASSRYRGGNQPQHF
14,TRBJ2-7,TRBV6-2/TRBV6-3,.,.,TGTGCCAGCAGTCCGGGGGACTGGCTTGACGTGCAGTACTTC,CASSPGDWLDVQYF
15,TRBJ2-5,TRBV28,.,.,TGTGCCAGCAGTTTGGGCCCCTATCTCTGGGAGACCCAGTACTTC,CASSLGPYLWETQYF
16,TRBJ2-3,TRBV28,.,.,TGTGCCAGCCTATCCCAGAGGGCCGATTTCACAGATACGCAGTATTTT,CASLSQRADFTDTQYF
13,TRBJ1-1,TRBV18,.,.,TGTGCCAGCTCACCCGTCTTGAACACTGAAGCTTTCTTT,CASSPVLNTEAFF
18,TRBJ2-3,TRBV13,TRBD2,.,TGTGCCAGCAGCTCCCGGCGGGGGACTTCGCATGAAAAAGATACGCAGTATTTT,CASSSRRGTSHEKDTQYF
12,TRBJ1-1,TRBV29-1,TRBD1,.,TGCAGCGTTGAAGGCCCAGGGGGTGAAGCTTTCTTT,CSVEGPGGEAFF
14,TRBJ1-4,TRBV19,TRBD1,.,TGTGCCAGTAGTACGGGACAGGGTCGGGAAAAACTGTTTTTT,CASSTGQGREKLFF
15,TRBJ2-3,TRBV3-1/TRBV3-2,TRBD1,.,TGTGCCAGCAGCCAAGATAGGACAGGGGGCGCGGCGCAGTATTTT,CASSQDRTGGAAQYF
14,TRBJ1-4,TRBV7-9,TRBD1,.,TGTGCCAGCAGCACGGACAGGGTTTACGAAAAACTGTTTTTT,CASSTDRVYEKLFF
12,TRBJ2-2,TRBV28,.,.,TGTGCCAGCAGTTTCCCGACCGGGGAGCTGTTTTTT,CASSFPTGELFF
15,TRBJ1-2,TRBV4-2,.,.,TGTGCCAGCAGCCAAGGTTCAGCAGACAGCTATGGCTACACCTTC,CASSQGSADSYGYTF
19,TRBJ1-1,TRBV19,.,.,TGTGCCAGTAGTATAAGAATTAGGGGAGGGCTCGGAATTAACACTGAAGCTTTCTTT,CASSIRIRGGLGINTEAFF
18,TRBJ1-3,TRBV7-9,.,.,TGTGCCAGCAGCTGGAATCCGGACAGCACGCACCCTGGAAACACCATATATTTT,CASSWNPDSTHPGNTIYF
17,TRBJ1-6,TRBV5-4,TRBD1,.,TGTGCCAGCAGCGAAGGGACAGGGGGCTCCTATAATTCACCCCTCCACTTT,CASSEGTGGSYNSPLHF
15,TRBJ2-7,TRBV7-3,.,.,TGTGCCAGCAGCCTGATGGCTAGCGTTACCTACGAGCAGTACTTC,CASSLMASVTYEQYF
16,TRBJ2-2,TRBV9,.,.,TGTGCCAGCAGCGTAGGGGCCGTACGTAACACCGGGGAGCTGTTTTTT,CASSVGAVRNTGELFF
13,TRBJ1-2,TRBV19,.,.,TGTGCCAGTCTCTATGAAACCCGCTATGGCTACACCTTC,CASLYETRYGYTF
13,TRBJ1-1,TRBV7-3,.,.,TGTGCCAGCAGCTTATACCAGGGCACTGAAGCTTTCTTT,CASSLYQGTEAFF
12,TRBJ1-5,TRBV6-2/TRBV6-3,.,.,TGTGCCAGCAGCAGGGGCGGCCAGCCCCAGCATTTT,CASSRGGQPQHF
12,TRBJ2-7,TRBV2,.,.,TGTGCCACCCGGCAGGACTCCTACGAGCAGTACTTC,CATRQDSYEQYF
16,TRBJ1-1,TRBV6-5,.,once,TGTGCCAGCAGTTACTCGCGCAGGGGAACTAACACTGAAGCTTTCTTT,CASSYSRRGTNTEAFF
12,TRBJ1-2,TRBV28,.,many,TGTGCCAGCAGTTTATCAGGGTATGGCTACACCTTC,CASSLSGYGYTF
16,TRBJ2-3,TRBV28,TRBD2,.,TGTGCCAGCAGTTTTTTACTAGCGGGAGTTGGAGATACGCAGTATTTT,CASSFLLAGVGDTQYF
11,TRBJ2-7,TRBV7-9,.,.,TGTGCCAGCAGCTTCCAGTGGGAGCAGTACTTC,CASSFQWEQYF
16,TRBJ1-2,TRBV9,.,.,TGTGCCAGCAGCGCCCACCTCCTACAGGGTACCTATGGCTACACCTTC,CASSAHLLQGTYGYTF
13,TRBJ2-3,TRBV28,.,.,TGTGCCAGCAGTTTTCCGGGAGCAGATACGCAGTATTTT,CASSFPGADTQYF
16,TRBJ2-5,TRBV5-6,TRBD2,.,TGTGCCAGCAGCTCATACTGGACTAGCAGCACGGAGACCCAGTACTTC,CASSSYWTSSTETQYF
11,TRBJ2-1,TRBV28,.,.,TGTGCCAGCAGTCTTAGTTATGAGCAGTTCTTC,CASSLSYEQFF
13,TRBJ2-7,TRBV9,.,.,TGTGCCAGCAGCGTAGGTTACGGGTACGAGCAGTACTTC,CASSVGYGYEQYF
15,TRBJ2-5,TRBV6-5,.,.,TGTGCCAGCAGTTACAGGGCGAGGGGGCAAGAGACCCAGTACTTC,CASSYRARGQETQYF
13,TRBJ2-5,TRBV30,.,.,TGTGCCTGGAGTGAGGACAGTGCGGAGACCCAGTACTTC,CAWSEDSAETQYF
14,TRBJ2-3,TRBV19,.,.,TGTGCCAGTAGTATTGGCGGGAGCACAGATACGCAGTATTTT,CASSIGGSTDTQYF
15,TRBJ1-4,TRBV15,.,.,TGTGCCACCAGCTGGCGACAGGTTTTTAATGAAAAACTGTTTTTT,CATSWRQVFNEKLFF
14,TRBJ2-1,TRBV7-8,TRBD2,few,TGTGCCAGTAGGGGAGCGGGACTATACAATGAGCAGTTCTTC,CASRGAGLYNEQFF